The sequence of this TCR beta chain was determined in a study of T cell changes during pregnancy in multiple sclerosis. Germline loops: CDR1 SGHVS, CDR2 FQNEAQ. This CDR3 is 14 amino acids long. V gave up 4 bases and J gave up 5 bases; unmatched junction bases: 5. Data came from immunoSEQ multiplex PCR; TCRdb stores just in-frame clones and leaves some out. The sample contains 90,000 to 100,000 clones, about 90% of which appear only once. The source material was peripheral blood, sampled after pregnancy. This chain joins TRBV7-8 and TRBJ2-7, with TRBD1 identical over 10 bases. This receptor was identified in a female donor in good health, enrolled as a control in a pregnancy study. This CDR3 reads CASSSRDRGNEQYF. The CDR3 nucleotides read TGTGCCAGCAGCTCCCGGGACAGGGGCAACGAGCAGTACTTC.